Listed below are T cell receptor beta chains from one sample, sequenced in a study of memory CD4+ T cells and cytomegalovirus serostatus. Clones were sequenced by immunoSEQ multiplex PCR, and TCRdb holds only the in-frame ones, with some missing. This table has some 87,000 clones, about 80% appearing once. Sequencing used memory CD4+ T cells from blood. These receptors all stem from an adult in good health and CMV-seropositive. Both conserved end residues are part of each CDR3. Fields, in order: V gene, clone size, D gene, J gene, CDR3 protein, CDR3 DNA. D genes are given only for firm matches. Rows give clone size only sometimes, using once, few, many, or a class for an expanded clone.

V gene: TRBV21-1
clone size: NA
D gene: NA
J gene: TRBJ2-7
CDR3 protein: CASAPGQGTLGQYF
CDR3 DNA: TGTGCCAGCGCTCCGGGACAGGGGACCTTAGGGCAGTACTTC

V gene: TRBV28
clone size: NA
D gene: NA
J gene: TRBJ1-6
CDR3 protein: CASRRGNSPLHF
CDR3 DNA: TGTGCCAGCAGGCGGGGAAATTCACCCCTCCACTTT

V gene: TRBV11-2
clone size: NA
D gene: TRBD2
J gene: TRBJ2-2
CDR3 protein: CASSPTSDYANTGELFF
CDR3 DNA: TGTGCCAGCAGCCCCACTAGCGACTACGCGAACACCGGGGAGCTGTTTTTT

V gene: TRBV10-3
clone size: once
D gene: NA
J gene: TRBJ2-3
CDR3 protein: CAISEIHSTDTQYF
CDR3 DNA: TGTGCCATCAGTGAGATCCACTCCACAGATACGCAGTATTTT

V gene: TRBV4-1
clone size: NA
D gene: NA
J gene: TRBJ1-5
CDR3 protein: CASSQEGYPPPQHF
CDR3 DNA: TGCGCCAGCAGCCAAGAGGGGTATCCTCCGCCCCAGCATTTT

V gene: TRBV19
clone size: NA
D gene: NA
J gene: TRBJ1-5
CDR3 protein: CASSIFELSNQPQHF
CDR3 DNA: TGTGCCAGTAGTATTTTCGAGCTGAGCAATCAGCCCCAGCATTTT

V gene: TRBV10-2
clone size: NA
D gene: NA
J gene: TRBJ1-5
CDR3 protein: CASSVGQGGSSWPQHF
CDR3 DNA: TGCGCCAGCAGTGTAGGGCAGGGAGGATCCTCGTGGCCCCAGCATTTT

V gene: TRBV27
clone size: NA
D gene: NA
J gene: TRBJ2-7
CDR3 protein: CASRGGHGTYEQYF
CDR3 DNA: TGTGCCAGCAGGGGGGGGCACGGGACCTACGAGCAGTACTTC

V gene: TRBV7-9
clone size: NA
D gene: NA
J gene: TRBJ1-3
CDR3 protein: CASSFDGGSGNTIYF
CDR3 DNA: TGTGCCAGCAGCTTTGACGGGGGATCTGGAAACACCATATATTTT

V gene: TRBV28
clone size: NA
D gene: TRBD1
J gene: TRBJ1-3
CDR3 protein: CASSFLWAGGEDTIYF
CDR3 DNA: TGTGCCAGCAGTTTTTTGTGGGCAGGGGGCGAGGACACCATATATTTT

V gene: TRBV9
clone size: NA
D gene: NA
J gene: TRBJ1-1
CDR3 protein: CASSVRWDGHTEAFF
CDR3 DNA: TGTGCCAGCAGCGTTCGATGGGACGGGCACACTGAAGCTTTCTTT

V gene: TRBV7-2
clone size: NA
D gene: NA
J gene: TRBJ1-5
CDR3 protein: CASSLVWGLDQPQHF
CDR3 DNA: TGTGCCAGCAGCTTAGTTTGGGGTCTGGATCAGCCCCAGCATTTT

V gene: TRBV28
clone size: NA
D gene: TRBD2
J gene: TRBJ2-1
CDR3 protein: CASSPSGWREAYNEQFF
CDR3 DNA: TGTGCCAGCAGTCCGTCGGGGTGGCGGGAGGCCTACAATGAGCAGTTCTTC

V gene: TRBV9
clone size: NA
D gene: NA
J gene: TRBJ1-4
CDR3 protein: CASSVGGGGLGEKLFF
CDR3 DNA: TGTGCCAGCAGCGTCGGGGGCGGGGGGCTAGGTGAAAAACTGTTTTTT

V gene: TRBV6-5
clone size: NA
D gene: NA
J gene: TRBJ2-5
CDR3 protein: CASSYSARGLQETQYF
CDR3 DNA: TGTGCCAGCAGTTACTCGGCTAGGGGACTCCAAGAGACCCAGTACTTC

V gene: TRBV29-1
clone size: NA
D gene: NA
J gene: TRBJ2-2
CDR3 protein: CSVEETVPGELFF
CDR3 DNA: TGCAGCGTTGAAGAAACAGTCCCCGGGGAGCTGTTTTTT

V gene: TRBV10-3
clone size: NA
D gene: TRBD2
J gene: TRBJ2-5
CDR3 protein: CAISFGTSGRRETQYF
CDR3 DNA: TGTGCCATCAGTTTTGGGACTAGCGGGAGGCGAGAGACCCAGTACTTC

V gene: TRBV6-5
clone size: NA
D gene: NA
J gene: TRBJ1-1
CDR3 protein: CASSYSQVTEAFF
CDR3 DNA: TGTGCCAGCAGTTACTCGCAGGTCACTGAAGCTTTCTTT

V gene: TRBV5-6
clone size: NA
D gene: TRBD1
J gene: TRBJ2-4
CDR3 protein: CASSLGDRGAKTSQYF
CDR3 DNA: TGTGCCAGCAGCTTAGGGGACAGGGGGGCAAAAACATCCCAGTACTTC

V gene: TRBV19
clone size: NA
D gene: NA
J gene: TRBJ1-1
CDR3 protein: CASSGKWWRQVAPREGRPNTEAFF
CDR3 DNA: TGTGCCAGTAGTGGTAAATGGTGGCGCCAAGTTGCCCCCAGAGAGGGTAGACCGAACACTGAAGCTTTCTTT

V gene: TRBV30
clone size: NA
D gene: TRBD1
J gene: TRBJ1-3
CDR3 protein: CAWSWAGGSGNTIYF
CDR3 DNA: TGTGCCTGGAGTTGGGCAGGGGGCTCTGGAAACACCATATATTTT

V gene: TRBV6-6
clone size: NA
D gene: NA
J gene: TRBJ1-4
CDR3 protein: CASSWAPRTNEKLFF
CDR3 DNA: TGTGCCAGCAGTTGGGCACCGCGAACTAATGAAAAACTGTTTTTT

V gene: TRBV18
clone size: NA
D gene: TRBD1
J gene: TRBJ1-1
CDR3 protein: CASSLGQGGNTEAFF
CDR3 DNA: TGTGCCAGCTCACTGGGACAGGGGGGCAACACTGAAGCTTTCTTT

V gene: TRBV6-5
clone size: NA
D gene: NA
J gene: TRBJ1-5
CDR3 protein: CASSSSGPQGNQPQHF
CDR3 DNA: TGTGCCAGCAGTTCATCCGGGCCGCAGGGAAATCAGCCCCAGCATTTT

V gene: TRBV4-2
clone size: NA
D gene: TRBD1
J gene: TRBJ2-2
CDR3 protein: CASSLRTGVTGELFF
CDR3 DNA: TGTGCCAGCAGCCTCCGGACAGGGGTTACCGGGGAGCTGTTTTTT

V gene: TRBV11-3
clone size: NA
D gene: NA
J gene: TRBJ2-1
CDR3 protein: CASSSSNREYNEQFF
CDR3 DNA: TGTGCCAGCAGCTCCAGCAACAGGGAATACAATGAGCAGTTCTTC

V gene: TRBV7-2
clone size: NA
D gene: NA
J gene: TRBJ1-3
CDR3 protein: CASSLASRVTAGNTIYF
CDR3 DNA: TGTGCCAGCAGCTTAGCGTCCAGGGTCACAGCTGGAAACACCATATATTTT

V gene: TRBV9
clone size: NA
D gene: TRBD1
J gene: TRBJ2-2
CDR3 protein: CASSARDRWNTGELFF
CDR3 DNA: TGTGCCAGCAGCGCTCGGGACAGGTGGAACACCGGGGAGCTGTTTTTT

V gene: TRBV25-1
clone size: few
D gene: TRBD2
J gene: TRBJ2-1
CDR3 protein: CASSGAGSEQFF
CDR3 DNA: TGTGCCAGCAGTGGAGCGGGAAGTGAGCAGTTCTTC

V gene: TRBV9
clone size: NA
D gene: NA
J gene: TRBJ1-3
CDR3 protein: CASSVTGTNSGNTIYF
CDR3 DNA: TGTGCCAGCAGCGTCACGGGGACGAACTCTGGAAACACCATATATTTT

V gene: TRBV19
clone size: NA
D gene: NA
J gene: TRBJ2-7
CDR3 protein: CASSMTSGYEQYF
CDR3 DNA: TGTGCCAGTAGTATGACTAGTGGGTACGAGCAGTACTTC

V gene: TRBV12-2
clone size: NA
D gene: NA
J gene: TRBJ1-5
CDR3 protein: CASRLGRGCNQPQHF
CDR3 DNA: TGTGCAAGTCGCTTAGGCCGGGGTTGCAATCAGCCCCAGCATTTT

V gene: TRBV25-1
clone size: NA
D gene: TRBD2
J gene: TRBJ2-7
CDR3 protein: CASSQGTSGRFGSYEQYF
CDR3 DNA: TGTGCCAGCAGTCAGGGGACTAGCGGGAGGTTCGGCTCCTACGAGCAGTACTTC

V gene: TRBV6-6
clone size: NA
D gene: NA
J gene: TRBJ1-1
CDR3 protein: CATNLQGGTEAFF
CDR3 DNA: TGTGCCACCAACCTCCAGGGAGGCACTGAAGCTTTCTTT

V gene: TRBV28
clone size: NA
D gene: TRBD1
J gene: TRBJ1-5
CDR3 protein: CAIQGGNQPQHF
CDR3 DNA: TGTGCCATACAGGGGGGCAATCAGCCCCAGCATTTT

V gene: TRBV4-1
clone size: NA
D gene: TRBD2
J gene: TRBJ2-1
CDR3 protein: CASSPLLAGGSEQFF
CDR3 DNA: TGCGCCAGCAGCCCCCTTCTAGCGGGAGGCAGTGAGCAGTTCTTC

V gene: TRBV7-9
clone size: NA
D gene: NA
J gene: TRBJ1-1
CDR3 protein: CASSFAGNTEAFF
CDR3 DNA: TGTGCCAGCAGCTTCGCAGGGAACACTGAAGCTTTCTTT

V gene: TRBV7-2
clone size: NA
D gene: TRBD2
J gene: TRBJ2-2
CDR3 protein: CASSLVGTSGSRNTGELFF
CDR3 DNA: TGTGCCAGCAGCTTAGTTGGGACTAGCGGGAGTCGGAACACCGGGGAGCTGTTTTTT

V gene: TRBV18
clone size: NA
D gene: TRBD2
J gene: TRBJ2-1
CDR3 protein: CASSPRLAGGGNEQFF
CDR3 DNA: TGTGCCAGCTCACCAAGACTAGCGGGAGGAGGTAATGAGCAGTTCTTC

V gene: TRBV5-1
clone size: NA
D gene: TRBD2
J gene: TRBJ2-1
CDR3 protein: CASSLRGDNEQFF
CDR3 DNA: TGCGCCAGCAGCTTGCGGGGGGACAATGAGCAGTTCTTC

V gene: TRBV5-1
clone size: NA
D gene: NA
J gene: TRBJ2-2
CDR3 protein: CASSPDGSTGELFF
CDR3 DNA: TGCGCCAGCAGCCCCGACGGGTCCACCGGGGAGCTGTTTTTT

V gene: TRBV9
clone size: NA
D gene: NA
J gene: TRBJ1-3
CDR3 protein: CASSVGPLGVSGNTIYF
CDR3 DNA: TGTGCCAGCAGCGTAGGCCCCTTAGGAGTCTCTGGAAACACCATATATTTT

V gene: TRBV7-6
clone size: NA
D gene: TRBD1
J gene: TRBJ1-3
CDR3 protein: CASSFDRGLAGNTIYF
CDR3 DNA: TGTGCCAGCAGCTTTGACAGGGGGCTGGCTGGAAACACCATATATTTT

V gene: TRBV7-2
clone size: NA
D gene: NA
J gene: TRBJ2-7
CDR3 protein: CASSTRGNGNYEQYF
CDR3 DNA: TGTGCCAGCAGCACCCGGGGCAACGGCAACTACGAGCAGTACTTC